The T cell receptor beta chain under discussion was sequenced for a study of blood T cell repertoires in COVID-19. While infection was still active, Seattle patients were enrolled and then followed longitudinally. Here immunoSEQ multiplex PCR was the method, and the copy in TCRdb shows in-frame clones only, minus some. The sample contains roughly 280,000 clones, roughly 86% of which appear only once. What was sequenced was peripheral blood. This receptor was taken from a woman aged 55-75 years with COVID-19, enrolled during active disease.

The CDR3 reads CASRLLGTGNYGYTF. The CDR3 DNA follows: TGTGCCAGCAGGCTCCTAGGGACAGGGAACTATGGCTACACCTTC. V usage is TRBV28 and J usage is TRBJ1-2, with 9 bases matching TRBD1. CDR3 length: 15 amino acids. After removal of 6 bases from V and 2 bases from J, the junction contained 7 bases not matched to a gene. Germline-derived CDR1 and CDR2 are MDHEN and SYDVKM.